These 23 T cell receptor beta chains were sequenced from one sample in a study of shared clonotypes between healthy human individuals. Here immunoSEQ multiplex PCR was the method, and the copy in TCRdb shows in-frame clones only, minus some. The sample yields 2 million to 2.5 million clones, 85% to 95% seen once. Material: naive CD4+ T cells from PBMCs. Indicated subset: CD45RA+ positively selected. The receptor source for this set is a man younger than 35 in good health. Some clones in this sample may be carry-over from other donors' samples.

V usage is TRBV6-1 and J usage is TRBJ2-5, with TRBD2 matching 9 bases. J lost 2 bases, V lost 10 bases, and 8 bases had no gene match. This CDR3 has 14 residues. From germline, CDR1 is MNHNS and CDR2 SASEGT. The CDR3, as DNA: TGTGCCATCCAGAGGCTAGCGGGGCAAGAGACCCAGTACTTC. Amino acid sequence: CAIQRLAGQETQYF.

The chain employs TRBV28 and TRBJ1-1; D might be TRBD1 (6 bases). Trimming pared 8 bases from V and 5 bases from J, leaving 15 bases between. Germline V gene sequence: CDR1 MDHEN, CDR2 SYDVKM. CDR3 length equals 13 residues. CDR3 protein: CASQGRGSTEAFF. CDR3 DNA sequence: TGTGCCAGCCAGGGCAGGGGAAGTACTGAAGCTTTCTTT.

The V and J genes are TRBV7-3 and TRBJ2-3; TRBD2 matches 11 bases. CDR1 is SGHTA, CDR2 FQGTGA, per germline. The CDR3 length is 17 residues. The trim removed 5 bases at V and 0 bases at J, leaving 7 bases unmatched. The CDR3 loop is CASSAVGTSGSTDTQYF. CDR3 DNA: TGTGCCAGCAGCGCGGTCGGGACTAGCGGTAGCACAGATACGCAGTATTTT.

V and J are TRBV18 and TRBJ2-2, with D possibly TRBD2 on 6 matching bases. The germline CDR1 and CDR2 sequences are KGHSH and LQKENI. V gave up 10 bases and J gave up 4 bases, with 13 bases separating them. The CDR3 extends over 13 amino acids. CDR3 DNA: TGTGCCACCCGACTAGTGGGCACCGGGGAGCTGTTTTTT. Residues: CATRLVGTGELFF.

This clone has a handful of counts. The chain couples TRBV6-1 to TRBJ2-7; D uncertain. V lost 11 bases to trimming and J lost 2 bases, with 16 bases between them. The germline V gene encodes CDR1 MNHNS and CDR2 SASEGT. CDR3 length equals 13 residues. The CDR3 nucleotides read TGTGCCTTAACGACGGAGAATACCTACGAGCAGTACTTC. Its protein product is CALTTENTYEQYF.

This rearrangement joins TRBV5-4 to TRBJ2-1; no definite D call. Germline V gene data show CDR1 as SGHNT and CDR2 as YYREEE (reference sequence). Trimming took off 5 bases at V and 0 bases at J, with 9 bases between the two ends. This CDR3 region has 14 residues. Written as DNA, the CDR3 is TGTGCCAGCAGACAAGGCCGCTCCTACAATGAGCAGTTCTTC. It codes for CASRQGRSYNEQFF.

V gene TRBV10-3 combines with J gene TRBJ2-7; TRBD1 is a possible D gene (6 bases). This CDR3 is built from 12 residues. Germline CDR1 reads ENHRY; CDR2 reads SYGVKD. V gave up 8 bases and J gave up 4 bases, with 12 bases separating them. As DNA, the CDR3 is TGTGCCATCGCCGAGCAGGGGTACGAGCAGTACTTC. This sequence encodes CAIAEQGYEQYF.

J is TRBJ2-7 and V is TRBV19; 12 bases fit TRBD2. Germline V gene data show CDR1 as LNHDA and CDR2 as SQIVND (reference sequence). CDR3 length: 14 amino acids. J gave up 5 bases and V 6 bases, and 5 bases lay outside the gene matches. The CDR3 DNA reads TGTGCCAGTAGCAAACTAGCGGGAGGTAACGAGCAGTACTTC. Residues: CASSKLAGGNEQYF.

The rearrangement links TRBV6-1 to TRBJ2-5; D call uncertain. The length of the CDR3 is 11 residues. Germline V CDR1 and CDR2: MNHNS, SASEGT. V lost 7 bases and J 4 bases, leaving 7 bases between the germline ends. The CDR3 DNA reads TGTGCCAGCACCGTGGCAGAGACCCAGTACTTC. Its protein is CASTVAETQYF.

This clone has only one observation. The chain recombines TRBV2 with TRBJ2-1; TRBD2 matches 14 bases. Trimming cost V 7 bases and J 4 bases; bases outside gene matches: 18. The CDR3 spans 20 residues. CDR1 and CDR2 from the germline V gene are SNHLY and FYNNEI. In DNA, the CDR3 is TGTGCCAGCACCTCCCCCCCGGGACTAGCGGGAGTCCTGAGGTACAATGAGCAGTTCTTC. It encodes CASTSPPGLAGVLRYNEQFF.

This clone appeared a single time. V usage is TRBV14 and J usage is TRBJ2-3; D call uncertain. The germline V gene has CDR1 SGHDN and CDR2 FVKESK. The V gene lost 1 base and the J gene lost 6 bases, with 8 bases spanning the gap. The CDR3 loop spans 13 amino acids. Here the CDR3 DNA reads TGTGCCAGCAGCCAAGTAGGAAGGGATACGCAGTATTTT. It is translated as CASSQVGRDTQYF.

The CDR3 nucleotides read TGTGCCAGCAGCATCGGACAGGGGGGTGTCGCCGGGGAGCTGTTTTTT. This sequence encodes CASSIGQGGVAGELFF. The rearrangement links TRBV5-4 to TRBJ2-2, with 10 positions matching TRBD1. V lost 4 bases, J lost 6 bases, and 9 bases stayed unmatched. CDR3 size: 16 residues. CDR1 is SGHNT, CDR2 YYREEE, per germline (reference sequence).

This chain connects TRBV5-6 to TRBJ2-7; D not certain. The CDR3 consists of 14 residues. Germline CDR1 reads SGHDT; CDR2 reads YYEEEE. Trimming stripped 3 bases from V and 3 bases from J, with 13 bases between. The CDR3 sequence: CASSSSMGNYEQYF. DNA of the CDR3: TGTGCCAGCAGCTCAAGCATGGGGAACTACGAGCAGTACTTC.

The V gene is TRBV11-2, the J gene TRBJ2-2; TRBD2 might be the D (6 bases). Looked up from germline, CDR1 is SGHAT and CDR2 is FQNNGV. This CDR3 is 15 amino acids long. V was clipped by 1 base and J by 5 bases, with 11 bases between them. The CDR3 DNA follows: TGTGCCAGCAGCTTAGGACGGGAGCCGACCGGGGAGCTGTTTTTT. Amino acid sequence: CASSLGREPTGELFF.

The V gene is TRBV9, the J gene TRBJ2-2, with TRBD2 matching 10 bases. The CDR3 contains 16 residues. The V and J ends lost 3 bases and 2 bases, in that order; junction bases with no gene match: 4. Germline values: CDR1 SGDLS, CDR2 YYNGEE. The DNA of the CDR3 is TGTGCCAGCAGCGATACTAGCGGGGATAACACCGGGGAGCTGTTTTTT. It is translated as CASSDTSGDNTGELFF.

The rearrangement joins TRBV5-4 to TRBJ1-2; 8 positions match TRBD1. With V trimmed by 4 bases and J by 2 bases, 4 bases remained unmatched. The CDR3 has 14 amino acids. CDR1 SGHNT and CDR2 YYREEE come from the germline V gene (reference sequence). The CDR3 region is CASSKDRANYGYTF. The CDR3 bases are TGTGCCAGCAGCAAGGACAGGGCCAACTATGGCTACACCTTC.

Notes on this clone: Other DNA sequences in this sample translate to the same CDR3. This chain connects TRBV18 to TRBJ1-4; no firm D call. Per germline, CDR1 KGHSH and CDR2 LQKENI. V gave up 1 base and J gave up 4 bases, with 7 bases separating them. CDR3 size: 14 residues. The CDR3 nucleotides are TGTGCCAGCTCACCACAGGGTAATAATGAAAAACTGTTTTTT. Its protein product is CASSPQGNNEKLFF.

The chain carries TRBV4-2 and TRBJ2-2; 14 positions agree with TRBD2. Germline V lookup: CDR1 LGHNA, CDR2 YNFKEQ. The CDR3 has 18 amino acids. V was clipped by 4 bases and J by 2 bases; unmatched bases: 6. CDR3: CASSRLTSGRANTGELFF. CDR3 coding DNA: TGTGCCAGCAGCCGCTTGACTAGCGGGAGGGCCAACACCGGGGAGCTGTTTTTT.

The gene calls are TRBV5-4 and TRBJ2-3; weak D call: TRBD1 (5 bases). Germline CDR1 SGHNT, CDR2 YYREEE (reference sequence). Trimming pared 3 bases from V and 0 bases from J, leaving 17 bases between. The CDR3 covers 17 residues. The CDR3 nucleotides are TGTGCCAGCAGCTCGGCTGTGGGGCGAACTAGCACAGATACGCAGTATTTT. Amino acid sequence: CASSSAVGRTSTDTQYF. The full variable domain, completed using reference TRBV5-4 and TRBJ2-3, is ETGVTQSPTHLIKTRGQQVTLRCSSQSGHNTVSWYQQALGQGPQFIFQYYREEENGRGNFPPRFSGLQFPNYSSELNVNALELDDSALYLCASSSAVGRTSTDTQYFGPGTRLTVL.

The chain couples TRBV9 to TRBJ2-1, with TRBD2 matching 7 bases. V shed 3 bases, J shed 3 bases, and the junction held 6 bases outside the gene matches. The CDR3 runs 15 residues. The germline gives CDR1 SGDLS, CDR2 YYNGEE. The CDR3 loop reads CASSESGTVYNEQFF. DNA for the CDR3: TGTGCCAGCAGCGAGAGCGGGACCGTCTACAATGAGCAGTTCTTC.

V gene TRBV5-1 combines with J gene TRBJ1-5; D is possibly TRBD1 (6 bases). The CDR3 runs to 15 residues. V was pared by 4 bases and J by 2 bases, with 13 bases between. Per the germline V gene, CDR1 is SGHRS and CDR2 is YFSETQ. CDR3 sequence: CASSVTGLGNQPQHF. The CDR3 DNA follows: TGCGCCAGCAGCGTTACAGGGTTGGGCAATCAGCCCCAGCATTTT.

The chain joins TRBV4-1 to TRBJ2-7; TRBD1 might be the D (8 bases). The germline V gene has CDR1 MGHRA and CDR2 YSYEKL. Trimming shortened V by 2 bases and J by 0 bases, and 20 bases separated the two germline ends. The CDR3 covers 18 residues. CDR3 in DNA: TGCGCCAGCAGCCAACACAGGGGGAGAGGCGGGAGCTCCTACGAGCAGTACTTC. It specifies CASSQHRGRGGSSYEQYF.

The rearrangement joins TRBV18 to TRBJ2-7; the match to TRBD1 covers 10 bases. J was trimmed by 7 bases and V by 2 bases; bases with no gene match: 5. CDR1 is KGHSH, CDR2 LQKENI, per germline. This CDR3 region has 14 residues. The CDR3 spells CASSPGTGVREQYF. Written as DNA, the CDR3 is TGTGCCAGCTCACCAGGGACAGGGGTTCGGGAGCAGTACTTC. Together with reference TRBV18 and TRBJ2-7, the CDR3 gives the full variable domain: NAGVMQNPRHLVRRRGQEARLRCSPMKGHSHVYWYRQLPEEGLKFMVYLQKENIIDESGMPKERFSAEFPKEGPSILRIQQVVRGDSAAYFCASSPGTGVREQYFGPGTRLTVT.